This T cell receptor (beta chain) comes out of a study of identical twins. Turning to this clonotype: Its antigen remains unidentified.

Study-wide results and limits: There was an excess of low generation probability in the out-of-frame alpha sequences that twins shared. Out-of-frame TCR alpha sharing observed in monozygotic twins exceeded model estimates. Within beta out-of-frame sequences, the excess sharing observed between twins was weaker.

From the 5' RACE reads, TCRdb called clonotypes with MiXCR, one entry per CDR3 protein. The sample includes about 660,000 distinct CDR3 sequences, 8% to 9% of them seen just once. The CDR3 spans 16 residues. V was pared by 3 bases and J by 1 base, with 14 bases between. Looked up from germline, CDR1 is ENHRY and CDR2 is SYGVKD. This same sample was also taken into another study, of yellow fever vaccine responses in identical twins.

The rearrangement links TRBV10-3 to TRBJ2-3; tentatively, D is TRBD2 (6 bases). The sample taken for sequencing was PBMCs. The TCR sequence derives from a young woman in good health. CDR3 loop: CAISEWRERGTDTQYF. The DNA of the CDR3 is TGTGCCATCAGTGAATGGAGGGAGCGAGGCACAGATACGCAGTATTTT.